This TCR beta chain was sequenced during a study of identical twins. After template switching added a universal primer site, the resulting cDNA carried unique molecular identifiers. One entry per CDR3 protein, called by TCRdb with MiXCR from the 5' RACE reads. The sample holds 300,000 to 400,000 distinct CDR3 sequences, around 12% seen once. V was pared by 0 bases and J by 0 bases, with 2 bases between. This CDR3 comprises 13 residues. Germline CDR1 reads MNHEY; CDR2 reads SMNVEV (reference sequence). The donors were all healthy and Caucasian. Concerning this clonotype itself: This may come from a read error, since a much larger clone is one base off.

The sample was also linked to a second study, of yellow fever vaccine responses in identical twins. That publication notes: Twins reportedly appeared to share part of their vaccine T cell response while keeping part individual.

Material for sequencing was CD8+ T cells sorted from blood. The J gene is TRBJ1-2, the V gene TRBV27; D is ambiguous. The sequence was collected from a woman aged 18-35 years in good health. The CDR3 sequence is CASSLSANYGYTF. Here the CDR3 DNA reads TGTGCCAGCAGTTTATCGGCTAACTATGGCTACACCTTC.